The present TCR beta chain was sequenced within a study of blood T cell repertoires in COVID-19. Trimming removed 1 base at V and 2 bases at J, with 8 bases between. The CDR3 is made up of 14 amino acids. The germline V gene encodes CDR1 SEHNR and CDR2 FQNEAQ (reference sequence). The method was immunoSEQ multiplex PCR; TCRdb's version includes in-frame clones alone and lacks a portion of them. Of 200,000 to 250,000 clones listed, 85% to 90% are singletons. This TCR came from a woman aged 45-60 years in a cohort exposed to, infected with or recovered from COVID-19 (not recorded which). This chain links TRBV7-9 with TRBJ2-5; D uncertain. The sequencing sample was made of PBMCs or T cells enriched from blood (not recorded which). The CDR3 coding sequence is TGTGCCAGCAGCTTAGGGCACCTTCAAGAGACCCAGTACTTC. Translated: CASSLGHLQETQYF.